This T cell receptor beta chain was sequenced during a study of cytomegalovirus exposure and HLA in healthy donors. Across the whole study: An early data release held 70 million to 90 million unique TCRs from HLA-typed donors. Around 76% of 350 to 400 genotyped donors fell in the Caucasian-associated ancestry cluster. Whole-study results and caveats: With later analysis, a missense DCLRE1C variant became linked to TCR beta V- and J-gene trimming.

For this clone: Its antigen remains unknown.

With V trimmed by 8 bases and J by 3 bases, 10 bases remained unmatched. This CDR3 region has 14 residues. The V gene's germline CDR1 is MDHEN and CDR2 SYDVKM. Primers: 60 Vbeta forward and 13 Jbeta reverse. Generated by immunoSEQ multiplex PCR, the TCRdb table keeps only in-frame clones and is missing some. This sample has approximately 270,000 clones; about 80% occur once, and the top ten carry about 0.29%. It was healthy bone marrow donors who served as donors. The source material was PBMCs. This clonotype originated in a girl aged 2-10 years in good health and CMV-seronegative. V and J are TRBV28 and TRBJ2-7; 7 nucleotides match TRBD1. The CDR3 is CASSRDRNFYEQYF. The CDR3 DNA sequence: TGTGCCAGCTCCCGGGACAGAAATTTCTACGAGCAGTACTTC.